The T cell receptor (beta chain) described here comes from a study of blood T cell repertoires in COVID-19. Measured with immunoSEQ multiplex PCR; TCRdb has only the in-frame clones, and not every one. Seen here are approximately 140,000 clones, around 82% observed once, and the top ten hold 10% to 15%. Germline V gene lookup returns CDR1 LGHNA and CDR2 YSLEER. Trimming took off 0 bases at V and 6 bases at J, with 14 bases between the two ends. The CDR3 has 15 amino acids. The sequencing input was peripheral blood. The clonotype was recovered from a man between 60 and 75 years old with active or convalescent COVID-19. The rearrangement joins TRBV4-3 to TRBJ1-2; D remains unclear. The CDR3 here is CASSQDWRAGDGYTF. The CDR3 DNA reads TGCGCCAGCAGCCAAGATTGGAGGGCAGGCGATGGCTACACCTTC.